Given below is one T cell receptor (beta chain) in context. The table came from immunoSEQ multiplex PCR; TCRdb's copy has only in-frame clones and leaves some out. The sample has 200,000 to 300,000 clones, approximately 90% seen once; the top ten hold 3% to 4%. V was clipped by 3 bases and J by 2 bases, with 14 bases between them. CDR1 is GTSNPN and CDR2 is SVGIG in the germline V gene (reference sequence). This CDR3 spans 15 amino acids. The data originate from a study of blood T cell repertoires in COVID-19. Looking at the study overall: Italy, Spain and the United States were the sources of the convalescent and acute COVID-19 samples. Sample material is recorded as cDNA or gDNA derived from T cells, B-cell-depleted T cells, or PBMCs.

The sequencing sample was made of peripheral blood. J is TRBJ1-5 and V is TRBV30; TRBD1 is a possible D gene (5 bases). The sequence was collected from a woman aged 40 to 50 with acute or convalescent COVID-19. CDR3: CAWSLGVLGNQPQHF. CDR3 DNA sequence: TGTGCCTGGAGCCTAGGGGTTCTGGGCAATCAGCCCCAGCATTTT.